This T cell receptor beta chain was sequenced in a study of tumor and adjacent non-tumor tissue in lung cancer. Study results and limitations: Tumor tissue had significantly higher TCR diversity than normal lung. Tumor repertoires had a smaller top 100 clone share than normal lung. Shorter survival was associated with higher TCR diversity in tumors.

RNA was extracted from bulk tissue without any cell sorting. Between August and November 2014, newly diagnosed, chemotherapy-naive lung cancer patients underwent thoracic surgery in China. Of note for this clonotype: Its target is not known.

Germline V gives CDR1 SGHTS, CDR2 YDEGEE. The V and J ends lost 0 bases and 5 bases, in that order; junction bases with no gene match: 3. This CDR3 comprises 14 residues. The library came from three nested PCR rounds adapted from ARM-PCR protocols. From the multiplex PCR reads, TCRdb called clonotypes with MiXCR, one entry per CDR3 protein. The sample carries more than 120,000 distinct CDR3 sequences, around two thirds recorded once. The V gene is TRBV5-8, the J gene TRBJ2-3, with 7 positions matching TRBD2. This receptor was obtained from a man aged 60-69 years with small cell lung cancer. Sequences were obtained from lung tumor tissue. The CDR3 sequence: CASSLGLAEDTQYF. DNA for the CDR3: TGTGCCAGCAGCTTGGGGCTAGCGGAAGATACGCAGTATTTT.